These 8 T cell receptor beta chains originate from one sample sequenced in a study of CD8 T cells in ankylosing spondylitis (dated by TCRdb to the late 2010s). Their antigen targets remain unknown. Summary of the overall study and its limitations: Blood from ankylosing spondylitis patients appeared to be characterized by a TCR beta motif made up of seven or eight highly homologous amino acid variants.

Preparation of the library involved 5' RACE. The reads were generated on an Illumina HiSeq 2500. TCRdb reprocessing: public reads trimmed at Q25 with fastp, clones called with MiXCR, in-frame beta chains kept. CDR3 protein duplicates are merged, each entry listing the most common genes and DNA. The sample profile shows under 950,000 distinct CDR3 sequences; 15% to 20% of them were found once. The ten largest account for 19% of the sample. What was sequenced was blood, either unsorted or a sorted T cell fraction (not recorded which). The receptors shown here come from a male donor with ankylosing spondylitis.

This chain joins TRBV12-3 or TRBV12-4 and TRBJ1-5; TRBD1 matches 8 bases. V dropped 6 bases and J dropped 6; count of bases not matched to a gene: 10. This CDR3 has 15 amino acids. The CDR3 DNA sequence: TGTGCCAGCAGCTTAACCGGACAGGGAGGTCAGCCCCAGCATTTT. Protein sequence: CASSLTGQGGQPQHF.

The V call is TRBV12-3 or TRBV12-4, the J call TRBJ2-3, with D possibly matching TRBD1 (5 bases). The CDR3 loop spans 16 amino acids. Trimming removed 3 bases from V and 4 bases from J, with 17 bases in between. CDR3 DNA: TGTGCCAGCAGTTTTGCCCTCTTTAGGGGCTCAGATACGCAGTATTTT. Its translation: CASSFALFRGSDTQYF.

This chain joins TRBV5-6 and TRBJ2-1; D ambiguous. The CDR3 is made up of 12 amino acids. Germline V lookup: CDR1 SGHDT, CDR2 YYEEEE. The V end lost 0 bases, the J end lost 7 bases, and 5 bases lay between the germline ends. The CDR3 sequence is CASSLVRNEQFF. The CDR3 DNA reads TGTGCCAGCAGCTTGGTACGGAATGAGCAGTTCTTC.

The J gene is TRBJ2-5, the V gene TRBV24-1; unclear D gene. The CDR3 is 11 residues long. The germline V and J ends were trimmed by 4 bases and 6 bases, with 5 bases remaining between them. In germline, CDR1 is KGHDR, CDR2 SFDVKD. The CDR3 bases are TGTGCCACCAGTGAAGGTCAGACCCAGTACTTC. Its translation: CATSEGQTQYF.

This clonotype has a handful of counts. The rearrangement links TRBV6-5 to TRBJ1-3; unclear D gene. The ends were cut back, 5 bases at V and 0 bases at J, with 14 bases in the middle. Germline V gene data show CDR1 as MNHEY and CDR2 as SVGAGI. The length of the CDR3 is 16 residues. The CDR3 coding sequence is TGTGCCAGCAGTACCTCGTGGCCCCGCTCTGGAAACACCATATATTTT. It specifies CASSTSWPRSGNTIYF.

This clonotype was seen only a few times. The V and J genes are TRBV4-2 and TRBJ2-1; D is possibly TRBD2 (5 bases). V shed 4 bases and J shed 8 bases, with 18 bases lying between them. Germline V lookup: CDR1 LGHNA, CDR2 YNFKEQ. This CDR3 has 15 amino acids. The CDR3 here is CASSLQGGLGYEQFF. CDR3 in DNA: TGTGCCAGCAGCCTCCAAGGCGGACTGGGTTATGAGCAGTTCTTC.

This clonotype occurred a few times. The V call is TRBV2, the J call TRBJ2-1; D possibly corresponds to TRBD1 (6 bases). Trimming cost V 6 bases and J 3 bases, with 12 bases left between them. This CDR3 has 14 residues. Germline V CDR1 and CDR2: SNHLY, FYNNEI. As DNA, the CDR3 is TGTGCCAGCAGACTCCGACAGGACTACAATGAGCAGTTCTTC. This translates into CASRLRQDYNEQFF.

The chain has TRBV6-2 or TRBV6-3 and TRBJ1-1; tentative D call: TRBD1 (5 bases). The V gene lost 6 bases and the J gene lost 4 bases, with 15 bases spanning the gap. The CDR3 is made up of 14 amino acids. Germline values: CDR1 MNHEY, CDR2 SVGEGT. CDR3 nucleotide sequence: TGTGCCAGCAGGCCGACAGCTTCTCTCACTGAAGCTTTCTTT. Translation: CASRPTASLTEAFF.